The rows below give T cell receptor beta chains drawn from one sample of a study of CD4 T cells in relation to SARS-CoV-2 and coronaviruses. The repertoire was sequenced with immunoSEQ multiplex PCR; TCRdb's copy has only in-frame clones and lacks some. The sample has about 54,000 clones; 92% are singletons. Sequenced: naive CD4+ T cells from PBMCs. Source of these receptors: an adult with COVID-19. CDR3s include the opening cysteine and the closing phenylalanine or tryptophan. D genes are given only for firm matches. Rows give clone size only sometimes, using once, few, many, or a class for an expanded clone.

j_call: TRBJ1-1
v_call: TRBV11-2
d_call: -
clone_size: -
cdr3_nt: TGTGCCAGCAGCCCCTACGGAGGCCCTGAAGCTTTCTTT
cdr3_aa: CASSPYGGPEAFF

j_call: TRBJ2-3
v_call: TRBV6-1
d_call: -
clone_size: -
cdr3_nt: TGTGCCAGCAGTCAAGAGCGGGCCTGGGGAGATACGCAGTATTTT
cdr3_aa: CASSQERAWGDTQYF

j_call: TRBJ2-2
v_call: TRBV19
d_call: -
clone_size: -
cdr3_nt: TGTGCCAGAGGGACTCACACTAAAGCGAACACCGGGGAGCTGTTTTTT
cdr3_aa: CARGTHTKANTGELFF

j_call: TRBJ2-2
v_call: TRBV19
d_call: -
clone_size: few
cdr3_nt: TGTGCCAGTAGGCCGGACTACGGCGCGGAGCTGTTTTTT
cdr3_aa: CASRPDYGAELFF

j_call: TRBJ2-1
v_call: TRBV21-1
d_call: -
clone_size: -
cdr3_nt: TGTGCCAGCAGAAATACAAGCGGGCTGGTTTGGGGTAGCTCCTACAATGAGCAGTTCTTC
cdr3_aa: CASRNTSGLVWGSSYNEQFF

j_call: TRBJ2-7
v_call: TRBV30
d_call: -
clone_size: once
cdr3_nt: TGTGCCTGGCGACAGGCTGGCGAGCAGTACTTC
cdr3_aa: CAWRQAGEQYF

j_call: TRBJ1-1
v_call: TRBV20-1
d_call: -
clone_size: -
cdr3_nt: TGCAGTGCTAGTCCCCTCGCTCTAAACACTGAAGCTTTCTTT
cdr3_aa: CSASPLALNTEAFF

j_call: TRBJ2-1
v_call: TRBV19
d_call: -
clone_size: -
cdr3_nt: TGTGCCAGTAGTATAGGGACCTACAATGAGCAGTTCTTC
cdr3_aa: CASSIGTYNEQFF

j_call: TRBJ2-2
v_call: TRBV7-6
d_call: -
clone_size: few
cdr3_nt: TGTGCCAGCAGCGCATGGGACTCACTGAACACCGGGGAGCTGTTTTTT
cdr3_aa: CASSAWDSLNTGELFF

j_call: TRBJ2-3
v_call: TRBV20-1
d_call: -
clone_size: once
cdr3_nt: TGCAGTGCCCTCATGACAGATACGCAGTATTTT
cdr3_aa: CSALMTDTQYF

j_call: TRBJ2-1
v_call: TRBV9
d_call: TRBD1
clone_size: -
cdr3_nt: TGTGCCAGCAGCCCCGACAGGGCCCATGAGCAGTTCTTC
cdr3_aa: CASSPDRAHEQFF

j_call: TRBJ2-7
v_call: TRBV10-3
d_call: TRBD1
clone_size: -
cdr3_nt: TGTGCCATCAGTGACCTCAGGGGGAAAGGGTCCTACGAGCAGTACTTC
cdr3_aa: CAISDLRGKGSYEQYF

j_call: TRBJ2-1
v_call: TRBV7-8
d_call: TRBD2
clone_size: once
cdr3_nt: TGTGCCAGCAGCTTAATTAGCGGGAGGGGGTACAATGAGCAGTTCTTC
cdr3_aa: CASSLISGRGYNEQFF

j_call: TRBJ2-3
v_call: TRBV19
d_call: -
clone_size: -
cdr3_nt: TGTGCCAGTACGTCGGAGGGCACAGATACGCAGTATTTT
cdr3_aa: CASTSEGTDTQYF

j_call: TRBJ2-1
v_call: TRBV19
d_call: -
clone_size: -
cdr3_nt: TGTGCCAGTAGTATAGGGAACAATGAGCAGTTCTTC
cdr3_aa: CASSIGNNEQFF

j_call: TRBJ2-1
v_call: TRBV7-3
d_call: -
clone_size: once
cdr3_nt: TGTGCCAGCAGCTTATACCGGGATGTGCGGGTAGGTCAGTTCTTC
cdr3_aa: CASSLYRDVRVGQFF

j_call: TRBJ2-7
v_call: TRBV7-8
d_call: TRBD2
clone_size: -
cdr3_nt: TGTGCCAGCAGCAAGACCGGGACTAGGGGCAACGAGCAGTACTTC
cdr3_aa: CASSKTGTRGNEQYF

j_call: TRBJ1-1
v_call: TRBV7-8
d_call: -
clone_size: once
cdr3_nt: TGTGCCAGCAGCTTATCAAGAGCGAACACTGAAGCTTTCTTT
cdr3_aa: CASSLSRANTEAFF

j_call: TRBJ2-5
v_call: TRBV15
d_call: TRBD1
clone_size: -
cdr3_nt: TGTGCCACCAGCAGAGGAGGGACAGGGTTGACTCAAGAGACCCAGTACTTC
cdr3_aa: CATSRGGTGLTQETQYF

j_call: TRBJ2-7
v_call: TRBV7-2
d_call: -
clone_size: -
cdr3_nt: TGTGCCAGCAGCCCCGTAGGGATCGAGCAGTACTTC
cdr3_aa: CASSPVGIEQYF

j_call: TRBJ2-1
v_call: TRBV30
d_call: TRBD1
clone_size: -
cdr3_nt: TGTGCCTGGAGTGTACGGGACAGGGACAATGAGCAGTTCTTC
cdr3_aa: CAWSVRDRDNEQFF

j_call: TRBJ1-5
v_call: TRBV18
d_call: TRBD1
clone_size: -
cdr3_nt: TGTGCCAGCTCACCAGGGGCAGGGGGAAATCAGCCCCAGCATTTT
cdr3_aa: CASSPGAGGNQPQHF

j_call: TRBJ2-7
v_call: TRBV5-6
d_call: -
clone_size: -
cdr3_nt: TGTGCCAGCAGCTTATGGGGGGCGGCAACCTACGAGCAGTACTTC
cdr3_aa: CASSLWGAATYEQYF

j_call: TRBJ2-7
v_call: TRBV10-3
d_call: -
clone_size: -
cdr3_nt: TGTGCCACAAGACTAGTCTACGAGCAGTACTTC
cdr3_aa: CATRLVYEQYF

j_call: TRBJ2-5
v_call: TRBV18
d_call: -
clone_size: -
cdr3_nt: TGTGCCAGCTCAGCAGGGTTCGGGGAACAAGAGACCCAGTACTTC
cdr3_aa: CASSAGFGEQETQYF

j_call: TRBJ1-2
v_call: TRBV19
d_call: -
clone_size: -
cdr3_nt: TGTGCCAGTAGTATTGGGAAAAACTATGGCTACACCTTC
cdr3_aa: CASSIGKNYGYTF

j_call: TRBJ2-7
v_call: TRBV30
d_call: -
clone_size: few
cdr3_nt: TGTGCCTGGAGTTCGCAGGGTTACGAGCAGTACTTC
cdr3_aa: CAWSSQGYEQYF

j_call: TRBJ2-2
v_call: TRBV5-4
d_call: -
clone_size: -
cdr3_nt: TGTGCCAGCAGCTTTCGGCAGCGCAAGAACACCGGGGAGCTGTTTTTT
cdr3_aa: CASSFRQRKNTGELFF

j_call: TRBJ2-5
v_call: TRBV28
d_call: -
clone_size: -
cdr3_nt: TGTGCCAGAAGAGTTAGCTCCTGGGAGACCCAGTACTTC
cdr3_aa: CARRVSSWETQYF

j_call: TRBJ2-7
v_call: TRBV5-4
d_call: -
clone_size: once
cdr3_nt: TGTGCCAGCAGCTTGGCCCACGGGGGTATCACCTACGAGCAGTACTTC
cdr3_aa: CASSLAHGGITYEQYF

j_call: TRBJ2-7
v_call: TRBV7-6
d_call: -
clone_size: -
cdr3_nt: TGTGCCAGCAGCTTAAGGGGCTCAGGGAAGGGTTACTACGAGCAGTACTTC
cdr3_aa: CASSLRGSGKGYYEQYF

j_call: TRBJ1-2
v_call: TRBV28
d_call: -
clone_size: -
cdr3_nt: TGTGCCAGCAGTTTATATCAGGGAGGGGGCTACACCTTC
cdr3_aa: CASSLYQGGGYTF

j_call: TRBJ1-5
v_call: TRBV21-1
d_call: -
clone_size: -
cdr3_nt: TGTGCCAGCAGCAATAGACAGGGGCGTTGGGGTCAGCCCCAGCATTTT
cdr3_aa: CASSNRQGRWGQPQHF

j_call: TRBJ2-5
v_call: TRBV5-8
d_call: -
clone_size: -
cdr3_nt: TGTGCCAGCAGCCCCCGCGAGTACCAAGAGACCCAGTACTTC
cdr3_aa: CASSPREYQETQYF

j_call: TRBJ1-5
v_call: TRBV21-1
d_call: -
clone_size: -
cdr3_nt: TGTGCCAGCAGCAAAAGGGGCAATCAGCCCCAGCATTTT
cdr3_aa: CASSKRGNQPQHF

j_call: TRBJ2-1
v_call: TRBV18
d_call: TRBD1
clone_size: -
cdr3_nt: TGTGCCAGCTCAGAGGGACAGGGGGCGGGCAATGAGCAGTTCTTC
cdr3_aa: CASSEGQGAGNEQFF

j_call: TRBJ2-5
v_call: TRBV2
d_call: -
clone_size: -
cdr3_nt: TGTGCCAGCAATGGCAGGGTTCCAGAGACCCAGTACTTC
cdr3_aa: CASNGRVPETQYF

j_call: TRBJ2-7
v_call: TRBV5-1
d_call: TRBD1
clone_size: -
cdr3_nt: TGCGCCAGCAGCTGGGACAGGGGACCCTACGAGCAGTACTTC
cdr3_aa: CASSWDRGPYEQYF

j_call: TRBJ2-7
v_call: TRBV5-4
d_call: TRBD2
clone_size: -
cdr3_nt: TGTGCCAGCAGCCGCGACCAACTAGCGGGAGCTGAGCAGTACTTC
cdr3_aa: CASSRDQLAGAEQYF

j_call: TRBJ1-2
v_call: TRBV6-1
d_call: TRBD1
clone_size: once
cdr3_nt: TGTGCCAGCAGCCAGGAGCAGGGGGCATATGGCTACACCTTC
cdr3_aa: CASSQEQGAYGYTF